These 8 T cell receptor beta chains originate from one sample sequenced in a study of neurological immune-mediated disorders. From the 5' RACE reads, TCRdb called clonotypes with MiXCR, one entry per CDR3 protein. The data contain 87,000 or so distinct CDR3 sequences, about 3.8% of them seen just once; the ten biggest clones take up roughly 6%. What was sequenced was PBMCs. Source of these receptors: a woman under 30 with multiple sclerosis.

This clonotype was counted ten times or more. This chain connects TRBV28 to TRBJ1-4, with a tentative D call TRBD1 (5 bases). CDR1 and CDR2 (germline): MDHEN, SYDVKM. This CDR3 region has 16 residues. Trimming removed 3 bases from V and 7 bases from J, with 18 bases in between. CDR3 sequence (DNA): TGTGCCAGCAGTTTGCCTTTGGACAACGGTAGTGAAAAACTGTTTTTT. Translation: CASSLPLDNGSEKLFF. Variable domain in full (rest from reference TRBV28 and TRBJ1-4): DVKVTQSSRYLVKRTGEKVFLECVQDMDHENMFWYRQDPGLGLRLIYFSYDVKMKEKGDIPEGYSVSREKKERFSLILESASTNQTSMYLCASSLPLDNGSEKLFFGSGTQLSVL.

In this sample, this clonotype turned up many times. The chain has TRBV12-3 or TRBV12-4 and TRBJ1-2, with D maybe TRBD1 (6 bases). The CDR3 runs to 14 residues. V dropped 2 bases and J dropped 8 bases, with 15 bases sitting between them. CDR3 bases: TGTGCCAGCAGTTTATTTGAGGGGGGCGCAGGCTACACCTTC. It encodes CASSLFEGGAGYTF.

Many counts were recorded for this clonotype. V usage is TRBV5-1 and J usage is TRBJ2-7; tentatively, D is TRBD2 (5 bases). The CDR3 length is 12 residues. V was pared by 5 bases and J by 3 bases, with 9 bases between. The V gene's germline CDR1 is SGHRS and CDR2 YFSETQ. The CDR3, as DNA: TGCGCCAGCAGTTCTCGGGGCTACGAGCAGTACTTC. Translation: CASSSRGYEQYF.

The chain uses TRBV4-3 and TRBJ2-5; D might be TRBD2 (7 bases). In germline, CDR1 is LGHNA, CDR2 YSLEER. There are 14 residues in the CDR3. Between the trimmed V and J ends, which lost 5 bases and 4 bases, there was a span of 14 bases. The CDR3 reads CASSSIGGRETQYF. CDR3 DNA: TGCGCCAGCAGCTCAATCGGGGGGCGAGAGACCCAGTACTTC.

Ten or more counts support this clonotype. This chain uses TRBV7-2 with TRBJ2-5, with TRBD2 matching over 10 bases. CDR1 is SGHTA, CDR2 FQGNSA, per germline. The V and J ends lost 5 bases and 2 bases, in that order; junction bases with no gene match: 8. This CDR3 contains 16 residues. This chain's CDR3 is CASSHSGTSAQETQYF. Here the CDR3 DNA reads TGTGCCAGCAGCCATTCCGGGACTAGCGCACAAGAGACCCAGTACTTC.

This clonotype was counted a few times. This chain joins TRBV5-6 and TRBJ2-6; D is unclear. Trimming left V 0 bases short and J 3 bases short, with 4 bases between. This CDR3 spans 14 amino acids. Germline CDR1 and CDR2: SGHDT and YYEEEE. CDR3 DNA sequence: TGTGCCAGCAGCTTGGGGGGTGGGGCCAACGTCCTGACTTTC. It is translated as CASSLGGGANVLTF.

This clonotype has a count of ten or more. The J gene is TRBJ2-2, the V gene TRBV5-1; perhaps TRBD2 as D (5 bases). The CDR3 consists of 15 residues. V was clipped by 4 bases and J by 2 bases, with 12 bases between them. Germline CDR1 is SGHRS and CDR2 is YFSETQ. DNA of the CDR3: TGCGCCAGCAGCACAGCGGCCCTAAACACCGGGGAGCTGTTTTTT. It encodes CASSTAALNTGELFF.

The V gene is TRBV7-3, the J gene TRBJ2-1, with 7 bases identical to TRBD2. The junction had 10 bases not matched to a gene; V was cut back by 2 bases and J by 9 bases. Germline loops: CDR1 SGHTA, CDR2 FQGTGA. The CDR3 sequence is 15 residues long. The CDR3 DNA reads as TGTGCCAGCAGCTTATTAGGGGCGGGAGTGCGTGAGCAGTTCTTC. Amino acid sequence: CASSLLGAGVREQFF.